This is a list of T cell receptor beta chains from one sample in a study of radiation and T cells in renal cell carcinoma. Profiling relied on immunoSEQ multiplex PCR, and the TCRdb table lists in-frame clones only, not all of them. The sample shows 140,000 to 150,000 clones, roughly nine tenths of them seen only once. The sequencing here drew on blood, taken from a patient whose treatment included radiotherapy and nephrectomy. The origin of the receptors is a woman in her 70s with renal cell carcinoma. The CDR3 runs from the conserved cysteine through the conserved F or W. Each record gives: J gene, clone size, V gene, D gene, CDR3 protein, CDR3 DNA. The D gene is left open where the match is weak. Clone size is stated in some rows and not others, as once, few, many or a class when expanded.

TRBJ1-2	.	TRBV2	TRBD1	CASSPGQGIYGYTF	TGTGCCAGCAGTCCGGGACAGGGGATCTATGGCTACACCTTC
TRBJ2-2	.	TRBV5-6	.	CASSLARAGGELFF	TGTGCCAGCAGCTTGGCCAGGGCCGGCGGGGAGCTGTTTTTT
TRBJ2-3	.	TRBV7-8	TRBD2	CASSPRGGAGDTQYF	TGTGCCAGCAGCCCTCGCGGGGGGGCAGGAGATACGCAGTATTTT
TRBJ2-3	.	TRBV7-6	TRBD2	CASSLGAGGPSGTDTQYF	TGTGCCAGCAGCTTAGGCGCGGGGGGCCCATCGGGAACAGATACGCAGTATTTT
TRBJ2-7	.	TRBV10-1	TRBD2	CVFGGRGLAGSSYEQYF	TGCGTCTTCGGGGGGAGGGGACTAGCGGGGAGCTCCTACGAGCAGTACTTC
TRBJ1-6	once	TRBV30	.	CACPQPGNSPLHF	TGTGCCTGCCCTCAACCGGGAAATTCACCCCTCCACTTT
TRBJ1-1	few	TRBV6-5	.	CASSYSGEGTEAFF	TGTGCCAGCAGTTACTCGGGTGAGGGGACTGAAGCTTTCTTT
TRBJ1-2	.	TRBV30	TRBD1	CAWIRGQGEYGYTF	TGTGCCTGGATCCGGGGGCAGGGGGAGTATGGCTACACCTTC
TRBJ1-3	.	TRBV5-5	.	CASSLLGVSGNTIYF	TGTGCCAGCAGCTTGTTAGGGGTCTCTGGAAACACCATATATTTT
TRBJ1-2	.	TRBV30	.	CAWSPQFSGYTF	TGTGCCTGGAGTCCACAGTTCAGTGGCTACACCTTC
TRBJ1-2	.	TRBV9	TRBD1	CASSPMDRVNYGYTF	TGTGCCAGCAGCCCCATGGACAGGGTTAACTATGGCTACACCTTC
TRBJ1-1	.	TRBV7-6	.	CASSLGGGVNTEAFF	TGTGCCAGCAGCTTAGGCGGGGGGGTGAACACTGAAGCTTTCTTT
TRBJ2-2	.	TRBV30	.	CALQRPNTGELFF	TGTGCCTTGCAGAGGCCCAACACCGGGGAGCTGTTTTTT
TRBJ2-5	.	TRBV5-5	TRBD2	CASSLGSSGGETQYF	TGTGCCAGCAGCTTGGGGAGTAGCGGGGGCGAGACCCAGTACTTC
TRBJ1-5	few	TRBV28	.	CASSTSNQPQHF	TGTGCCAGCAGCACAAGTAATCAGCCCCAGCATTTT
TRBJ1-1	.	TRBV9	TRBD1	CASSVAAGGLSEAFF	TGTGCCAGCAGCGTAGCGGCAGGGGGCTTGTCTGAAGCTTTCTTT
TRBJ1-2	.	TRBV27	.	CASSFSRSPGDYGYTF	TGTGCCAGCAGTTTTTCGCGGTCCCCCGGTGACTATGGCTACACCTTC
TRBJ1-2	.	TRBV30	.	CAWRDSRAPRGGYTF	TGTGCCTGGAGAGACAGCCGGGCCCCCCGGGGGGGCTACACCTTC
TRBJ1-1	.	TRBV29-1	.	CSAAGANTEAFF	TGCAGCGCCGCGGGAGCGAACACTGAAGCTTTCTTT
TRBJ2-5	.	TRBV7-2	TRBD1	CASSFDRDLQETQYF	TGTGCCAGCAGCTTCGACAGGGACCTCCAAGAGACCCAGTACTTC
TRBJ1-2	.	TRBV27	TRBD1	CASSTRDSYGYTF	TGTGCCAGCAGTACCCGGGACAGCTATGGCTACACCTTC
TRBJ2-5	.	TRBV7-2	.	CASRRTASETQYF	TGTGCCAGCAGGCGGACAGCTTCAGAGACCCAGTACTTC
TRBJ2-3	.	TRBV7-2	.	CASSLATDTQYF	TGTGCCAGCAGCTTAGCGACAGATACGCAGTATTTT
TRBJ2-5	few	TRBV6-4	TRBD2	CASSPDSGAQETQYF	TGTGCCAGCAGTCCCGATAGCGGGGCACAAGAGACCCAGTACTTC
TRBJ2-2	.	TRBV5-1	TRBD1	CASSTDRGDTGELFF	TGCGCCAGCAGCACGGACAGGGGGGACACCGGGGAGCTGTTTTTT